This T cell receptor beta chain was found in a study of blood T cell repertoires in COVID-19. The authors' processing: Reference gene primer amplification yielded estimated nucleated cell counts. Only in-frame clones appear in the TCRdb table, and some are missing; sequencing was by immunoSEQ multiplex PCR. V and J calls and clone size are those listed in that table; D and trimming were worked out from the DNA. The repertoire consists of some 670,000 clones, with just under 90% occurring once and the leading ten covering over 0.2%. CDR3 length equals 16 residues. V lost 4 bases and J lost 2; bases outside the gene matches: 7. Germline V gene data show CDR1 as MNHEY and CDR2 as SMNVEV (reference sequence).

This chain uses TRBV27 with TRBJ2-7, with 11 bases aligning to TRBD1. The source is a woman younger than 35 with acute or convalescent COVID-19. Sequenced input: peripheral blood. CDR3 DNA sequence: TGTGCCAGCAGTTGGGGCCGGGACAGGGGGACCTACGAGCAGTACTTC. Protein sequence: CASSWGRDRGTYEQYF.